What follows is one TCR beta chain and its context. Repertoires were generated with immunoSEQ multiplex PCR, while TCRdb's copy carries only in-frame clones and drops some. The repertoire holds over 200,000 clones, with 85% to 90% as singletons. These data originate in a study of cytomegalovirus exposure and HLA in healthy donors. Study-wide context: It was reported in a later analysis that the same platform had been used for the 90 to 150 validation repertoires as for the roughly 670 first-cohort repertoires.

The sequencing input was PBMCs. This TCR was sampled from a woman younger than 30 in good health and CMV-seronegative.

As DNA, the CDR3 is TGTGCCAGCAGCCCCTTTGGAGCCGGGGACGAGCAGTACTTC. Translating gives CASSPFGAGDEQYF. The V gene is TRBV7-8, the J gene TRBJ2-7, with a tentative D call TRBD2 (5 bases). The CDR3 sequence is 14 residues long. CDR1 and CDR2 from the germline V gene are SGHVS and FQNEAQ. V lost 5 bases and J lost 5, with 16 bases in between. Looking up the rest from reference TRBV7-8 and TRBJ2-7 gives the full variable domain: GAGVSQSPRYKVAKRGQDVALRCDPISGHVSLFWYQQALGQGPEFLTYFQNEAQLDKSGLPSDRFFAERPEGSVSTLKIQRTQQEDSAVYLCASSPFGAGDEQYFGPGTRLTVT.